This T cell receptor beta chain was captured in a study of blood T cells in healthy people across ages. Note on this clonotype: Antigen unknown.

A second roughly 6 to 11 cycle PCR used barcoded and J-beta primers. TCRdb ran MiXCR on the 5' RACE reads and lists one entry per CDR3 protein. Among 850,000 to 1,300,000 distinct CDR3 sequences listed, 40% to 55% were seen once. Study-level points and caveats: Estimates based on one million T cells were treated as lower bounds.

The study drew donors from healthy Caucasian individuals in Russia aged about 6 to 90. No fewer than 7 million PBMCs went into each sample. Per sample, at least 5 micrograms of total RNA were extracted. The CDR3 is made up of 15 amino acids. Per germline, CDR1 SEHNR and CDR2 FQNEAQ (reference sequence). The V end was cut by 5 bases, the J end by 3 bases, with 17 bases between. The source is a woman aged 60 to 75 in good health. What was sequenced was blood. This chain connects TRBV7-9 to TRBJ2-7; D gene unclear. DNA of the CDR3: TGTGCCAGCAGCGACCCCCTTTCAGGAAACTACGAGCAGTACTTC. Translating it yields CASSDPLSGNYEQYF.